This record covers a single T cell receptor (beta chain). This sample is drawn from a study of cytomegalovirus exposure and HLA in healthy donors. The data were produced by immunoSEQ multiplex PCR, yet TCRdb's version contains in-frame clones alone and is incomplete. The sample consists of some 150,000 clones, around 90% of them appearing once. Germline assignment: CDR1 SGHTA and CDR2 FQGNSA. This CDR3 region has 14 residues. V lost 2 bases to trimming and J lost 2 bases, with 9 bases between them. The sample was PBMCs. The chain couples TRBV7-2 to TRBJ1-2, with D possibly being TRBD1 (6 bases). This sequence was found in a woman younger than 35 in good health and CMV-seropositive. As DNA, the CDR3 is TGTGCCAGCAGCTTACAGGGGACAAACTATGGCTACACCTTC. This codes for CASSLQGTNYGYTF.